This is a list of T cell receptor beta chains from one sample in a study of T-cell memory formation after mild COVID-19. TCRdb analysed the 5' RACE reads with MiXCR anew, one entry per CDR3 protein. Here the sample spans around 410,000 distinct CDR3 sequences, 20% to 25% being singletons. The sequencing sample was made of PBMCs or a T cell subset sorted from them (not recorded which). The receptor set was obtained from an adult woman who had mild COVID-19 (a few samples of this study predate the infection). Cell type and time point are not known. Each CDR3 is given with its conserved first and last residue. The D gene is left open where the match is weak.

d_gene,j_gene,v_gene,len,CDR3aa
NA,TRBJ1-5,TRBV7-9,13,CASSLVGERPQHF
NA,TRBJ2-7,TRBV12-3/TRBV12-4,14,CASGGMVSSYEQYF
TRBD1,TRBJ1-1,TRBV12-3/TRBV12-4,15,CASSLGAGGNTEAFF
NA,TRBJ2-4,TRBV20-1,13,CSAHLGAKNIQYF
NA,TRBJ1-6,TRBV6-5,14,CASRLPRRNSPLHF
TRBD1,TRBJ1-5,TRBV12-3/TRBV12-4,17,CASRRPPDRVGNQPQHF
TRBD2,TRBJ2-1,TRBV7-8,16,CASSSLAGAPGDEQFF
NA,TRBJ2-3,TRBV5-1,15,CASSLGADYTDTQYF
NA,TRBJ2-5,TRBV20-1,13,CSARAKGGETQYF
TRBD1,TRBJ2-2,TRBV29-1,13,CSARQGGTGELFF
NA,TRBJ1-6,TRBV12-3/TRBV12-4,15,CASSLSGAYNSPLHF
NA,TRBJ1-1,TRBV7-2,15,CASSFHPQGYTEAFF
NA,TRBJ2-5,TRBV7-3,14,CASSSSGRGETQYF
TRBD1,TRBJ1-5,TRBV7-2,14,CASSPGGVIQPQHF
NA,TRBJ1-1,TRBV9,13,CASSVDGGTEAFF
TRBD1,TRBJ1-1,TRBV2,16,CARRVGQEIRYTEAFF